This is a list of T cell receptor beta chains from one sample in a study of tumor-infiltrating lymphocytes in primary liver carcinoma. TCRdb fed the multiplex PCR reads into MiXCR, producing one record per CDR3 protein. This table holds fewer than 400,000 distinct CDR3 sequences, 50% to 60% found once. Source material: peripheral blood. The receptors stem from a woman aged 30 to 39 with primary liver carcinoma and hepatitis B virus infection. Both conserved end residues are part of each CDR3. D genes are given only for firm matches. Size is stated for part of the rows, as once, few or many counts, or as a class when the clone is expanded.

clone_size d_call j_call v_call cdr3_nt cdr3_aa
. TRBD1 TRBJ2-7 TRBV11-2 TGTGCCAGCGAGGGACAGATCGCCTACGAGCAGTACTTC CASEGQIAYEQYF
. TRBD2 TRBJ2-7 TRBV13 TGTGCCAGCAGCTCCTTAGCGGGAGAAAGGTCCTACGAGCATTACTTC CASSSLAGERSYEHYF
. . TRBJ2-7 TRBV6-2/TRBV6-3 TGTGCCAGCATCGACGCCGCTAGTTCCCCCCCCACCTACGAGCAGTACTTC CASIDAASSPPTYEQYF
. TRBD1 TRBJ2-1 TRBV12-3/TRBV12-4 TGTGCCACATTGGTGGGACAGTGGGTTGCCCGACATTCATACAATGAGCGGTTCTTC CATLVGQWVARHSYNERFF
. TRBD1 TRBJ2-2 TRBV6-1 TGTGCCAGCGGAGCCCCAGGGGGTGGGACCGGGGAGCTGTTTTTT CASGAPGGGTGELFF
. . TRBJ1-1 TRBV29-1 TGCAGCGTAACGAGACAGTGGCCTGAAGCTTTCTTT CSVTRQWPEAFF
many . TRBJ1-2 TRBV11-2 TGTGCCAGCCGCCAGACAGGAGCTAACTATGGCTACACCTTC CASRQTGANYGYTF
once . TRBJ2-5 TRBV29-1 TGCAGTGTTCGTGAAGGAGGCTCTAAGACCCAGTACTTC CSVREGGSKTQYF
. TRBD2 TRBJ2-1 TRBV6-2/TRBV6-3 TGTACCAGCAGGGACTACCACAATGAGCAGTTCTTC CTSRDYHNEQFF
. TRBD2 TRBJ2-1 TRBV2 TGTGCCAGCTTGTTTAGCGGGAGACATGAGCAGTTCTTC CASLFSGRHEQFF
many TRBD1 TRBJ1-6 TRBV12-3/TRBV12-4 TGTGCCAGCAGTTTTACCCCGACAGGGAAAAAACGTCCACCCCTCCACTTT CASSFTPTGKKRPPLHF